This TCR beta chain is drawn from a study of T cell responses to AZD1222 COVID-19 vaccine. The study's findings and limits: At baseline, seropositivity was found in only a handful of AZD1222 recipients. White British ancestry dominated among donors, who included more females, and clonal diversity was possibly underestimated. In the spike-specific TCR repertoire, nearly half reportedly target unmutated variant regions.

Produced via immunoSEQ multiplex PCR; TCRdb's table is partial and in-frame only. The sample yields about 120,000 clones, less than 95% seen once. The CDR3 runs 13 residues. The germline gives CDR1 SNHLY, CDR2 FYNNEI. V was pared by 1 base and J by 9 bases, with 6 bases of the junction left unmatched. Comments on this clone: Its specificity is unknown.

The TCR comes from an adult in good health. Specimen: peripheral blood, collected on day 0 of AZD1222 vaccination. This chain links TRBV2 with TRBJ2-7, with 7 bases matching TRBD1. In nucleotides, the CDR3 is TGTGCCAGCAGTGAAGGGATGGCAGGGGGGCAGTACTTC. Translated, it gives CASSEGMAGGQYF.